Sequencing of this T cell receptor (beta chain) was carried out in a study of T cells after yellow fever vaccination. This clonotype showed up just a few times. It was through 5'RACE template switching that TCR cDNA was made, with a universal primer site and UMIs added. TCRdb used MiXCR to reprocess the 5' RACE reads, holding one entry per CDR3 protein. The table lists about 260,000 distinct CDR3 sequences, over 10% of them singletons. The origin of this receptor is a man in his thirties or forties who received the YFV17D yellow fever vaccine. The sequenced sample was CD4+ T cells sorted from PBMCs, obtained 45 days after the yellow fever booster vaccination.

This CDR3 reads CACNEQFF. For the CDR3, the DNA is TGTGCCTGTAATGAGCAGTTCTTC. This sequence joins TRBV30 and TRBJ2-1; the D is unclear. The V end was cut by 6 bases, the J end by 7 bases, with 1 base between. Looked up from germline, CDR1 is GTSNPN and CDR2 is SVGIG (reference sequence). This CDR3 is built from 8 residues.